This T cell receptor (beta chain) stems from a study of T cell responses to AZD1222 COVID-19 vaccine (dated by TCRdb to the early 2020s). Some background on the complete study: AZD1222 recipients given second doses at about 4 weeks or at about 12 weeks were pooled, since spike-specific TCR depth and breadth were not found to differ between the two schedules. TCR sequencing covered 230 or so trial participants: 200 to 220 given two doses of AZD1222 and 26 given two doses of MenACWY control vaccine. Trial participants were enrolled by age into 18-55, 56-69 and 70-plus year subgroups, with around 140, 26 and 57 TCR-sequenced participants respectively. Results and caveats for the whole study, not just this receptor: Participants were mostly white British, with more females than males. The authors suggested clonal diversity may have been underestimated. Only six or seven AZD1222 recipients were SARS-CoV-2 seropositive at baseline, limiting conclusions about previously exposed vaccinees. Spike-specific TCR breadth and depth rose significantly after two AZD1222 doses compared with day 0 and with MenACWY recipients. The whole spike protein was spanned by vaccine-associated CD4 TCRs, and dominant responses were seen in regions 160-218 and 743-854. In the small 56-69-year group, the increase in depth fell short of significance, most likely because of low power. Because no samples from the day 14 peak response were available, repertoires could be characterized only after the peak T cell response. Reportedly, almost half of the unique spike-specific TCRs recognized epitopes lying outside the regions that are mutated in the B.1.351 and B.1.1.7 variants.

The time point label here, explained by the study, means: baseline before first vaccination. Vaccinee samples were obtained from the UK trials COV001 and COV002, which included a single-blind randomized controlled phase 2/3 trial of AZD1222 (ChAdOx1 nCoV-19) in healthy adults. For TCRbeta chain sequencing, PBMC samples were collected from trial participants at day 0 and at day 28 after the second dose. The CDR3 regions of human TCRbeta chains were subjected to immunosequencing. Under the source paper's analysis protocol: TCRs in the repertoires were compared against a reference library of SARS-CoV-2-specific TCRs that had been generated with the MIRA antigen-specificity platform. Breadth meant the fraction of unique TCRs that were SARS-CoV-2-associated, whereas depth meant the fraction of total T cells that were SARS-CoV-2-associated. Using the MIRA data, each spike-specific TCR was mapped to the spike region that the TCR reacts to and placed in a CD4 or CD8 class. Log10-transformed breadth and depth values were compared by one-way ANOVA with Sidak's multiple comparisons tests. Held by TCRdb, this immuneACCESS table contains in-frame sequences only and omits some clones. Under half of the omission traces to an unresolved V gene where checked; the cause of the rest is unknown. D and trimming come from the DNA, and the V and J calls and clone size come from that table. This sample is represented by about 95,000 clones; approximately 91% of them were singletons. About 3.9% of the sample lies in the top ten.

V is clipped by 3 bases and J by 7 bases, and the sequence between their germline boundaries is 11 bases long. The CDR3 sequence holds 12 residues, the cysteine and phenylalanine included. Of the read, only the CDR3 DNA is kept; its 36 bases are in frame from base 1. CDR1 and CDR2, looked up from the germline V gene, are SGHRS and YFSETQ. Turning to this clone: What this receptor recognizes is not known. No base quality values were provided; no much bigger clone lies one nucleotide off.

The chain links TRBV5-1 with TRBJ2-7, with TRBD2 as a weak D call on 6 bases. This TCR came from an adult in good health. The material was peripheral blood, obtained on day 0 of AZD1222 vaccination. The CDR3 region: CASSWGGSEQYF. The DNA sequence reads TGCGCCAGCAGCTGGGGAGGATCGGAGCAGTACTTC.